One and the same sample provided the 15 T cell receptor beta chains below, sequenced in a study of metastatic and nonmetastatic thyroid tumors (dated by TCRdb to 2020 to 2022). Before undergoing thyroid surgery, none of the patients had been given any kind of treatment. The library came from PCR. For sequencing, an Illumina HiSeq 4000 was employed. TCRdb trimmed public reads at Q25 via fastp, called clones via MiXCR and kept in-frame beta chains. The sample table holds under 25,000 clones, of which over 25% were seen once. Together, the top ten hold more than 6% of the sample. Sequencing was done on a sample of blood. These receptors were obtained from a female donor with papillary thyroid cancer or a benign thyroid nodule (not recorded which). Some clones in this sample may be carry-over from other donors' samples.

The chain uses TRBV5-1 and TRBJ2-3, with D unresolved. The germline CDR1 and CDR2 sequences are SGHRS and YFSETQ. V was trimmed by 0 bases and J by 3 bases, leaving 14 bases between them. The CDR3 runs to 16 residues. The CDR3 coding sequence is TGCGCCAGCAGCTTGGGGCTCGACCGCAAAACAGATACGCAGTATTTT. This gives the protein CASSLGLDRKTDTQYF.

The chain joins TRBV18 to TRBJ2-6; maybe TRBD2 (6 bases). The germline V and J ends were trimmed by 3 bases and 0 bases, with 12 bases remaining between them. Germline CDR1 KGHSH, CDR2 LQKENI. The CDR3 runs 17 residues. The CDR3: CASSPYTGSSGANVLTF. The DNA for the CDR3 is TGTGCCAGCTCACCCTATACCGGGAGCTCTGGGGCCAACGTCCTGACTTTC.

Ten or more counts support this clone. The V call is TRBV12-3 or TRBV12-4, the J call TRBJ2-5, with a tentative D call TRBD1 (6 bases). Deletions cut 6 bases from V and 1 base from J, with 12 bases between. The CDR3 sequence is 14 residues long. CDR3 region: CASSRDILQETQYF. The CDR3 DNA sequence: TGTGCCAGCAGCCGGGACATCCTCCAAGAGACCCAGTACTTC.

The chain recombines TRBV20-1 with TRBJ2-7; 8 nucleotides align to TRBD2. V trimming: 3 bases; J trimming: 4 bases; junction bases outside the gene matches: 17. Germline CDR1 and CDR2: DFQATT and SNEGSKA (reference sequence). This CDR3 is 17 amino acids long. The CDR3 bases are TGCAGTGCTAGTCCCCAAGGGTATCCGGGACTAGATTACGAGCAGTACTTC. Its protein is CSASPQGYPGLDYEQYF.

The J gene is TRBJ2-3, the V gene TRBV6-1; 11 bases fit TRBD2. The CDR3 sequence is 17 residues long. The ends lost 6 bases at V and 6 bases at J; junction bases unmatched: 14. CDR1 is MNHNS, CDR2 SASEGT, per germline. CDR3 region: CASSALPGTSGGDTQYF. As DNA, the CDR3 is TGTGCCAGCAGCGCATTGCCCGGGACTAGCGGCGGGGATACGCAGTATTTT.

This clone was observed at least ten times. V is TRBV20-1 and J is TRBJ2-3; D perhaps matches TRBD2 (6 bases). Trimming removed 0 bases at V and 4 bases at J, with 20 bases between. The CDR3 totals 17 residues. Germline values: CDR1 DFQATT, CDR2 SNEGSKA (reference sequence). The CDR3 region has the DNA TGCAGTGCTAGAGAGGGGGACTCGGGGAAGGTGGCAGATACGCAGTATTTT. As protein: CSAREGDSGKVADTQYF.

This clone was seen many times. The CDR3 nucleotides read TGCAGTGCACCAACCAGCAGGGGTCGATACAATGAGCAGTTCTTC. Its protein is CSAPTSRGRYNEQFF. V gene TRBV20-1 combines with J gene TRBJ2-1; possible D gene TRBD1, 6 bases. The length of the CDR3 is 15 residues. V lost 6 bases to trimming and J lost 4 bases, with 19 bases between them. Germline CDR1 reads DFQATT; CDR2 reads SNEGSKA (reference sequence).

The chain is built from TRBV11-2 and TRBJ2-5; 7 bases are a match to TRBD1. J lost 4 bases, V lost 7 bases, and 6 bases had no gene match. CDR1 is SGHAT, CDR2 FQNNGV, per germline. The CDR3 spans 13 residues. This CDR3 is CASTRDRGETQYF. CDR3 in DNA: TGTGCCAGCACCCGGGACAGAGGAGAGACCCAGTACTTC.

This chain uses TRBV20-1 with TRBJ1-1, with D unclear. Germline loops: CDR1 DFQATT, CDR2 SNEGSKA (reference sequence). The CDR3 totals 13 residues. V shed 2 bases and J shed 4 bases, with 11 bases lying between them. The CDR3 region has the DNA TGCAGTGCTAGATTGGTAGCGGGCACTGAAGCTTTCTTT. Its translation is CSARLVAGTEAFF.

This clone was seen at least ten times. This sequence joins TRBV7-2 and TRBJ2-1; D perhaps matches TRBD1 (6 bases). The CDR3 is 14 residues long. V was shortened by 4 bases and J by 5 bases, with 12 bases between the two germline ends. Germline V gene lookup returns CDR1 SGHTA and CDR2 FQGNSA. In nucleotides, the CDR3 is TGTGCCAGCAGCTGGGGGACACCTAACAATGAGCAGTTCTTC. This codes for CASSWGTPNNEQFF.

The chain carries TRBV20-1 and TRBJ2-7, with 7 positions matching TRBD2. This CDR3 is 11 amino acids long. Germline V gene data show CDR1 as DFQATT and CDR2 as SNEGSKA (reference sequence). CDR3 in DNA: TGCGGTGGGGCTAGCGGCTACGAGCAGTACTTC. It encodes CGGASGYEQYF.

This sequence joins TRBV20-1 and TRBJ2-3; D may be TRBD2 (6 bases). The germline CDR1 and CDR2 sequences are DFQATT and SNEGSKA (reference sequence). Trimming took off 6 bases at V and 2 bases at J, with 27 bases between the two ends. This CDR3 has 18 residues. The CDR3 region is CSASPLRAGRWITDTQYF. In DNA, the CDR3 is TGCAGTGCATCTCCCCTCCGGGCAGGGAGGTGGATCACAGATACGCAGTATTTT.

Notes on this clone: This may come from a read error, since a much larger clone is one base off. The CDR3 nucleotides read TGCGCCAGCAGCTTGTGGACTAGCAACGAGCAGTACTTC. Protein product: CASSLWTSNEQYF. The gene calls are TRBV5-1 and TRBJ2-7; 8 positions match TRBD2. Trimming at V came to 1 base and at J to 5 bases, leaving 2 bases not matched to a gene. CDR3 size: 13 residues. The germline V gene encodes CDR1 SGHRS and CDR2 YFSETQ.

The rearrangement joins TRBV11-3 to TRBJ1-1, with unresolved D. This CDR3 is 14 amino acids long. Germline CDR1 reads SGHNT; CDR2 reads YENEEA. The V end lost 5 bases, the J end lost 3 bases, and 13 bases lay between the germline ends. Written as DNA, the CDR3 is TGTGCCAGCAGCGAGCGGGTGGAGGACACTGAAGCTTTCTTT. Encoded protein: CASSERVEDTEAFF.

The V call is TRBV5-4, the J call TRBJ1-2; 8 nucleotides agree with TRBD1. V shed 2 bases and J 7 bases; nucleotides not matched to a gene: 16. The CDR3 consists of 17 residues. Germline assignment: CDR1 SGHNT and CDR2 YYREEE (reference sequence). CDR3 protein: CASSFAPGQVFVGGYTF. CDR3 sequence (DNA): TGTGCCAGCAGCTTTGCACCGGGACAGGTTTTCGTTGGTGGCTACACCTTC. The whole variable domain, filled in from reference TRBV5-4 and TRBJ1-2, reads ETGVTQSPTHLIKTRGQQVTLRCSSQSGHNTVSWYQQALGQGPQFIFQYYREEENGRGNFPPRFSGLQFPNYSSELNVNALELDDSALYLCASSFAPGQVFVGGYTFGSGTRLTVV.